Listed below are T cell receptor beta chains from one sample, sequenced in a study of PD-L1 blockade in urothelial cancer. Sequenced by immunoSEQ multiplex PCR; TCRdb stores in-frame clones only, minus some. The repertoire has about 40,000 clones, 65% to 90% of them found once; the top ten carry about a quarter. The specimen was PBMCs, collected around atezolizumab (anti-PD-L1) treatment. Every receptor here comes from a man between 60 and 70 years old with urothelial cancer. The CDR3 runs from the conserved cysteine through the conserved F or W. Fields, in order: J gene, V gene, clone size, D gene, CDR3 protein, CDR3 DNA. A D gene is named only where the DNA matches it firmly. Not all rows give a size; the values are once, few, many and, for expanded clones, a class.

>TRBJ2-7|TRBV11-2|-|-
CASSPQRVGEQYF
TGTGCCAGCAGCCCACAGAGGGTTGGCGAGCAGTACTTC
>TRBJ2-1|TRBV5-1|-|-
CASSLKGHKVSEQFF
TGCGCCAGCAGCTTAAAGGGACATAAGGTAAGTGAGCAGTTCTTC
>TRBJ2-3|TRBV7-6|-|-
CASSLVASATTTDTQYF
TGTGCCAGCAGCTTAGTGGCTAGCGCTACTACCACAGATACGCAGTATTTT
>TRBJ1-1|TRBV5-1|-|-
CASSQQGNTEAFF
TGCGCCAGCAGCCAACAGGGGAACACTGAAGCTTTCTTT
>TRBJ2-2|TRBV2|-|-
CASSGIAAGELFF
TGTGCCAGCAGTGGGATCGCGGCCGGGGAGCTGTTTTTT
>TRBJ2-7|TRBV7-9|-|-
CASSSLQYRVHEQYF
TGTGCCAGCAGCTCGCTCCAATACAGGGTCCACGAGCAGTACTTC
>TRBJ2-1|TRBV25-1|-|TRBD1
CAAGQGNEQFF
TGTGCCGCTGGACAGGGCAATGAGCAGTTCTTC
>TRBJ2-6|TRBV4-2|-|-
CASSQAPLDAGGANVLTF
TGTGCCAGCAGCCAAGCCCCCCTGGACGCAGGGGGGGCCAACGTCCTGACTTTC
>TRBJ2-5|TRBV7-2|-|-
CASSLASGTGETQYF
TGTGCCAGCAGCTTAGCTTCCGGGACTGGTGAGACCCAGTACTTC
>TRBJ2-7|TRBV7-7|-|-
CASSQRRGDYEQYF
TGTGCTAGCAGCCAAAGACGGGGAGACTACGAGCAGTACTTC
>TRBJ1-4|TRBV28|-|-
CASSSPGGGTNEKLFF
TGTGCCAGCAGTTCGCCGGGCGGGGGAACTAATGAAAAACTGTTTTTT
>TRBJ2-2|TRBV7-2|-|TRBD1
CASPLGQGTNTGELFF
TGTGCCAGCCCCCTCGGACAGGGGACGAACACCGGGGAGCTGTTTTTT
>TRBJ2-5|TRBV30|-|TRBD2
CAWSVGLAGETQYF
TGTGCCTGGAGTGTCGGACTAGCGGGAGAGACCCAGTACTTC
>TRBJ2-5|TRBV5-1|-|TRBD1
CASSTGQGGQETQYF
TGCGCCAGCAGCACCGGACAGGGGGGCCAAGAGACCCAGTACTTC
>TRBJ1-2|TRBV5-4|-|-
CASSARGNANYGYTF
TGTGCCAGCAGCGCCAGGGGAAACGCTAACTATGGCTACACCTTC
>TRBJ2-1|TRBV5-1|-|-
CASSLGTFGPGREQFF
TGCGCCAGCAGCTTGGGGACTTTTGGTCCTGGACGCGAGCAGTTCTTC
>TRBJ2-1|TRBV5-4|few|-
CASSLEISINEQFF
TGTGCCAGCAGCTTGGAAATTAGCATCAATGAGCAGTTCTTC
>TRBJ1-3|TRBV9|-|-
CASSPTNPEGAGNTIYF
TGTGCCAGCAGCCCCACGAACCCGGAGGGAGCAGGAAACACCATATATTTT
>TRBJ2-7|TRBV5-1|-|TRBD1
CASSFLGTGTTYEQYF
TGCGCCAGCAGCTTCCTCGGGACAGGCACTACCTACGAGCAGTACTTC
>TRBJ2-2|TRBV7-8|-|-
CASSSSRRQVDTGELFF
TGTGCCAGCAGCTCTTCCCGGAGACAGGTGGACACCGGGGAGCTGTTTTTT
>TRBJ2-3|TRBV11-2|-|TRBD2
CASSPRTSGGLTDTQYF
TGTGCCAGCAGCCCAAGGACTAGCGGGGGGTTGACAGATACGCAGTATTTT
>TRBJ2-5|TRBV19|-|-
CASSIEGAKISETQYF
TGTGCCAGTAGTATAGAAGGGGCCAAGATTTCAGAGACCCAGTACTTC
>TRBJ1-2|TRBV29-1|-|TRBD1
CSVGGTAFYGYTF
TGCAGCGTTGGGGGGACAGCCTTCTATGGCTACACCTTC
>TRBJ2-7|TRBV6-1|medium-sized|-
CASRRNEQYF
TGTGCCAGCAGGCGAAATGAGCAGTACTTC
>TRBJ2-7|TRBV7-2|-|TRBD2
CASSTGAGGYEQYF
TGTGCCAGCAGCACGGGCGCCGGGGGGTACGAGCAGTACTTC
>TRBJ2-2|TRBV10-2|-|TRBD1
CASRDREIRELFF
TGCGCCAGCCGGGACAGGGAAATCCGGGAGCTGTTTTTT
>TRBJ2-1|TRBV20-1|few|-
CSAIRNEQFF
TGCAGTGCCATACGGAATGAGCAGTTCTTC